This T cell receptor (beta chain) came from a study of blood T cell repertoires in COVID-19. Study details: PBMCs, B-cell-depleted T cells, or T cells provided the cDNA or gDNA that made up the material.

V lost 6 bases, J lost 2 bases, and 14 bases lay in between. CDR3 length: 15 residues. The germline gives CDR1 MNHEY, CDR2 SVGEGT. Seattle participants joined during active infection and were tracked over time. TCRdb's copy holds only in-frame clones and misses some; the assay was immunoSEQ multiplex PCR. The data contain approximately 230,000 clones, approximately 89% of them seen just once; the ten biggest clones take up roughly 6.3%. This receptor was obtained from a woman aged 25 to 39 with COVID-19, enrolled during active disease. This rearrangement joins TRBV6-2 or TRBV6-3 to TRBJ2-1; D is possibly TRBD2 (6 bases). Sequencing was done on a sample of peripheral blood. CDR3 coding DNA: TGTGCCAGCAGCAAACCGGGGAGGACCTACAATGAGCAGTTCTTC. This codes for CASSKPGRTYNEQFF.